This paragraph covers one TCR beta chain sequence. Its specificity is not known. Germline V gene sequence: CDR1 SQVTM, CDR2 ANQGSEA. This CDR3 spans 9 amino acids. J gave up 12 bases and V 6 bases, and 4 bases lay outside the gene matches. This sample was included in a study of human T cells and chemical hapten exposure. About the research overall: Patch tests applied 0.01% DPC to the upper back and were scored after 6 days.

Time point given: patch test 1, 2 weeks after DPC sensitization. Treatment of the sample: therapeutic diphenylcyclopropenone sensitization with weekly scalp DPC. Whole blood, unfractionated, served as the material for total RNA extraction. Study findings and constraints: It was expanded TCRs that formed significantly more large CDR3 similarity clusters than controls did.

Authors' data handling: Samples ranged from roughly 23,224 to 690,600 TCRs, with a median of 95,638. From the RACE reads, TCRdb called clonotypes with MiXCR, one entry per CDR3 protein. The V and J calls were determined by TCRdb, not by the authors. This sample yields around 120,000 distinct CDR3 sequences, of which roughly an eighth are seen a single time; around 0.84% belongs to the top ten. The source of this sequence is a man between 18 and 29 years old with alopecia areata. Some clones in this sample may be carry-over from other donors' samples. V is TRBV29-1 and J is TRBJ1-2; 7 positions match TRBD1. The sequencing here drew on whole blood, taken in connection with sensitization to the hapten diphenylcyclopropenone (DPC). The CDR3 sequence: CSVQGVHTF. CDR3 nucleotide sequence: TGCAGCGTGCAGGGGGTCCACACCTTC.